These 20 T cell receptor beta chains were all obtained from the same sample, sequenced in a study of shared clonotypes between healthy human individuals. The protocol was immunoSEQ multiplex PCR, while the TCRdb copy is restricted to in-frame clones and leaves out a portion. The sample consists of 550,000 to 700,000 clones, around 73% of them appearing once. Sequenced material: memory CD4+ T cells sorted from blood. Subset noted: CD45RA-negative fraction. The receptors stem from a woman in her twenties or thirties in good health.

The chain employs TRBV20-1 and TRBJ1-2; D gene unclear. Germline V gene lookup returns CDR1 DFQATT and CDR2 SNEGSKA (reference sequence). Trimming left V 4 bases short and J 1 base short, with 4 bases between. CDR3 length: 11 amino acids. The CDR3 nucleotides are TGCAGTGCTAACATTAACTATGGCTACACCTTC. Its translation is CSANINYGYTF.

The genes are TRBV5-1 and TRBJ2-3; 13 nucleotides match TRBD2. Trimming removed 3 bases from V and 0 bases from J; junction bases left unmatched: 7. The CDR3 is 18 residues long. The germline V gene has CDR1 SGHRS and CDR2 YFSETQ. CDR3 region: CASSSPGTSGASTDTQYF. In nucleotides, the CDR3 is TGCGCCAGCAGCTCGCCTGGGACTAGCGGGGCTAGCACAGATACGCAGTATTTT.

This clone has just a few counts. Sequence at one end of the junction differs from germline and may be a read error. The J gene is TRBJ1-3, the V gene TRBV19, with 8 bases lining up with TRBD1. This CDR3 has 17 residues. CDR1 is LNHDA and CDR2 is SQIVND in the germline V gene (reference sequence). As DNA, the CDR3 is TGTGCCAGTAGCCCTACACTCACCGGGACAGGTGGAAACACCACATATTTT. This codes for CASSPTLTGTGGNTTYF. The full variable domain, its missing parts supplied by reference TRBV19 and TRBJ1-3, is DGGITQSPKYLFRKEGQNVTLSCEQNLNHDAMYWYRQDPGQGLRLIYYSQIVNDFQKGDIAEGYSVSREKKESFPLTVTSAQKNPTAFYLCASSPTLTGTGGNTTYFGEGSWLTVV.

This chain links TRBV7-3 with TRBJ2-1, with D perhaps TRBD1 (6 bases). The CDR3 consists of 15 residues. The V gene's germline CDR1 is SGHTA and CDR2 FQGTGA. Trimming left V 2 bases short and J 2 bases short, with 10 bases between. The CDR3: CASSLRQDPYNEQFF. The CDR3 DNA is TGTGCCAGCAGCTTACGACAGGATCCCTACAATGAGCAGTTCTTC.

The V gene is TRBV11-2, the J gene TRBJ1-2; 8 positions match TRBD1. Germline trimming cut 4 bases from V and 4 bases from J; bases unmatched to any gene: 5. CDR3 length equals 14 residues. Looked up from germline, CDR1 is SGHAT and CDR2 is FQNNGV. The CDR3 here is CASSSVTGGYGYTF. Here the CDR3 DNA reads TGTGCCAGCAGCTCAGTTACAGGGGGCTATGGCTACACCTTC.

The chain couples TRBV5-4 to TRBJ2-7, with D possibly matching TRBD2 (5 bases). The V end lost 2 bases, the J end lost 2 bases, and 14 bases lay between the germline ends. The CDR3 extends over 15 amino acids. The germline gives CDR1 SGHNT, CDR2 YYREEE (reference sequence). CDR3 nucleotide sequence: TGTGCCAGCAGCTTCTCGGTGGGAGACACCTACGAGCAGTACTTC. This gives the protein CASSFSVGDTYEQYF.

This clone came up once. The chain links TRBV9 to TRBJ2-7; D is ambiguous. V shed 0 bases and J shed 5 bases, with 3 bases lying between them. Per the germline V gene, CDR1 is SGDLS and CDR2 is YYNGEE. This CDR3 is built from 11 residues. The CDR3 nucleotides read TGTGCCAGCAGCGTAGCGAACGAGCAGTACTTC. Its translation: CASSVANEQYF.

Turning to this clone: Other DNA sequences from this sample encode an identical CDR3 as well. The chain recombines TRBV11-2 with TRBJ2-1; 16 bases are shared with TRBD2. Germline CDR1 is SGHAT and CDR2 is FQNNGV. The CDR3 is made up of 17 amino acids. Trimming cost V 5 bases and J 5 bases; bases outside gene matches: 6. The CDR3, as DNA: TGTGCCAGCAGCCCCACGGGACTAGCGGGAGGGCACAATGAGCAGTTCTTC. It codes for CASSPTGLAGGHNEQFF.

Note on this clone: This likely reflects a read error, since a far larger clone is one base away. Other DNA sequences in this sample translate to the same CDR3. The CDR3: CASSVGSGNYGYTF. For the CDR3, the DNA is TGTGCCAGCAGCGTAGGATCAGGGAACTATGGCTACACCTTC. The chain couples TRBV9 to TRBJ1-2, with a tentative D call TRBD1 (5 bases). The germline V gene has CDR1 SGDLS and CDR2 YYNGEE. The CDR3 runs 14 residues. Trimming shortened V by 0 bases and J by 2 bases, and 8 bases separated the two germline ends. The complete variable domain, with remaining parts taken from reference TRBV9 and TRBJ1-2, reads DSGVTQTPKHLITATGQRVTLRCSPRSGDLSVYWYQQSLDQGLQFLIQYYNGEERAKGNILERFSAQQFPDLHSELNLSSLELGDSALYFCASSVGSGNYGYTFGSGTRLTVV.

The chain links TRBV19 to TRBJ2-1, with TRBD2 matching over 10 bases. V lost 5 bases, J lost 8 bases, and 12 bases stayed unmatched. CDR3 length: 16 residues. The germline V gene encodes CDR1 LNHDA and CDR2 SQIVND (reference sequence). CDR3 in DNA: TGTGCCAGTAGTCCTTCCCCTAGCGGGGGTCTGCATGAGCAGTTCTTC. It translates to CASSPSPSGGLHEQFF.

The rearrangement joins TRBV29-1 to TRBJ2-1; weak D call: TRBD2 (5 bases). The CDR3 contains 13 residues. Per germline, CDR1 SQVTM and CDR2 ANQGSEA. Trimming stripped 4 bases from V and 5 bases from J, with 12 bases between. The CDR3 bases are TGCAGCGTTGCTGCTAGCACCAACAATGAGCAGTTCTTC. As protein: CSVAASTNNEQFF.

V usage is TRBV5-1 and J usage is TRBJ2-2; the D gene is possibly TRBD1 (6 bases). Germline-derived CDR1 and CDR2 are SGHRS and YFSETQ. V lost 2 bases, J lost 0 bases, and 11 bases lay in between. This CDR3 is 16 amino acids long. The CDR3 loop reads CASSLQGSTNTGELFF. Written as DNA, the CDR3 is TGCGCCAGCAGCTTACAGGGATCGACGAACACCGGGGAGCTGTTTTTT.

The rearrangement joins TRBV13 to TRBJ2-7; D remains ambiguous. The CDR3 has 13 amino acids. In germline, CDR1 is PRHDT, CDR2 FYEKMQ (reference sequence). The CDR3 nucleotides are TGTGCTTCAACGCGGAAACTTTCCTACGAGCAGTACTTC. Amino acid sequence: CASTRKLSYEQYF.

The CDR3 sequence is CAISDARGEGNEQFF. In DNA, the CDR3 is TGTGCCATCAGTGATGCGCGGGGGGAAGGAAATGAGCAGTTCTTC. The chain carries TRBV10-3 and TRBJ2-1, with TRBD2 matching over 8 bases. Germline trimming cut 3 bases from V and 7 bases from J; bases unmatched to any gene: 8. From germline, CDR1 is ENHRY and CDR2 SYGVKD. This CDR3 is 15 amino acids long.

The sample holds a few counts of this clone. V usage is TRBV5-4 and J usage is TRBJ2-3, with 8 bases identical to TRBD1. V shed 2 bases and J 2 bases; nucleotides not matched to a gene: 10. CDR3 length equals 17 residues. Germline CDR1 reads SGHNT; CDR2 reads YYREEE (reference sequence). The CDR3, as DNA: TGTGCCAGCAGCTTAAAGACAGGGGCCACCCCCACAGATACGCAGTATTTT. This encodes CASSLKTGATPTDTQYF.

The chain joins TRBV5-1 to TRBJ2-1; tentatively, D is TRBD2 (5 bases). The CDR3 spans 15 residues. Germline CDR1 SGHRS, CDR2 YFSETQ. V shed 4 bases and J shed 4 bases, with 15 bases lying between them. CDR3 sequence (DNA): TGCGCCAGCAGCCCCGAGAGCCCGGGGTACAATGAGCAGTTCTTC. Its translation: CASSPESPGYNEQFF.

Turning to this clone: A much larger clone lies one base from this, so it may be a read error. The gene calls are TRBV5-1 and TRBJ2-5; D call uncertain. Trimming removed 5 bases at V and 2 bases at J, with 1 base between. Germline V CDR1 and CDR2: SGHRS, YFSETQ. The CDR3 runs 10 residues. The CDR3 loop reads CASRQETQYF. CDR3 nucleotides: TGCGCCAGCAGACAAGAGACCCAGTACTTC.

CDR3 nucleotides: TGCAGCGTTGACTGGGGAGGGGCCGGGGAGCTGTTTTTT. It translates to CSVDWGGAGELFF. The chain links TRBV29-1 to TRBJ2-2; 7 bases are shared with TRBD2. From germline, CDR1 is SQVTM and CDR2 ANQGSEA. V trimming: 3 bases; J trimming: 6 bases; junction bases outside the gene matches: 4. This CDR3 has 13 residues.

This clone showed up just a few times. The chain couples TRBV18 to TRBJ2-7; 8 bases fit TRBD2. From germline, CDR1 is KGHSH and CDR2 LQKENI. V dropped 3 bases and J dropped 4; count of bases not matched to a gene: 8. The CDR3 spans 15 residues. CDR3 sequence (DNA): TGTGCCAGCTCACCGACCGGGACTAGTGCGTACGAGCAGTACTTC. This translates into CASSPTGTSAYEQYF. Full variable domain (missing parts from reference TRBV18 and TRBJ2-7): NAGVMQNPRHLVRRRGQEARLRCSPMKGHSHVYWYRQLPEEGLKFMVYLQKENIIDESGMPKERFSAEFPKEGPSILRIQQVVRGDSAAYFCASSPTGTSAYEQYFGPGTRLTVT.

The CDR3 nucleotides are TGTGCCAGCAGCGCTCCGGGACAGCAGGATGAAAAACTGTTTTTT. Translation gives CASSAPGQQDEKLFF. This chain links TRBV9 with TRBJ1-4; 7 nucleotides align to TRBD1. After removal of 3 bases from V and 6 bases from J, the junction contained 8 bases not matched to a gene. This CDR3 region has 15 residues. CDR1 is SGDLS and CDR2 is YYNGEE in the germline V gene.